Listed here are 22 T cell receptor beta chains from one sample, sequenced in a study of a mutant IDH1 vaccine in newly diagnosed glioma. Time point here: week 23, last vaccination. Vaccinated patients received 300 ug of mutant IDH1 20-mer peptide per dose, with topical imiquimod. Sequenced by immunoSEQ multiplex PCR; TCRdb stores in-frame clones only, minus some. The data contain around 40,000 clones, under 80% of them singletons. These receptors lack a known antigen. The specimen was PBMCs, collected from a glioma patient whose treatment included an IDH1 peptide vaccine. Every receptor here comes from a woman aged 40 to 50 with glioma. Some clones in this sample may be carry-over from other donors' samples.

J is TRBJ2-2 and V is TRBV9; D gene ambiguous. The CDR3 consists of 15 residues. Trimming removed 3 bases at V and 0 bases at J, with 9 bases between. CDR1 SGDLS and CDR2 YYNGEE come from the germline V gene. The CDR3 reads CASSGADANTGELFF. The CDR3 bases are TGTGCCAGCAGCGGAGCCGACGCGAACACCGGGGAGCTGTTTTTT.

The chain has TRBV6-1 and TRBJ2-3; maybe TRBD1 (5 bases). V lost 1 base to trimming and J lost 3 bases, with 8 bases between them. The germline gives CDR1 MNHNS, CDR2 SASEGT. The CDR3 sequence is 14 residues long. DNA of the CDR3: TGTGCCAGCAGTGAAGTCAGGGTGACAGATACGCAGTATTTT. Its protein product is CASSEVRVTDTQYF.

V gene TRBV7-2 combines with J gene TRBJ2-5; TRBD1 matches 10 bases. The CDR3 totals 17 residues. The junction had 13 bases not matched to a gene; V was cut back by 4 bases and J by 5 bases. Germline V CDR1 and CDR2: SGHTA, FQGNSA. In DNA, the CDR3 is TGTGCCAGCAGCTGGGGGGACAGGGGCTCCGTCTGGGAGACCCAGTACTTC. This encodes CASSWGDRGSVWETQYF.

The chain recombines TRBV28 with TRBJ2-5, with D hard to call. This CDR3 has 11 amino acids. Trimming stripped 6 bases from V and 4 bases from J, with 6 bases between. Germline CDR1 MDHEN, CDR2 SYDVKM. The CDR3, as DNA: TGTGCCAGCAGCTCCACAGAGACCCAGTACTTC. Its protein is CASSSTETQYF.

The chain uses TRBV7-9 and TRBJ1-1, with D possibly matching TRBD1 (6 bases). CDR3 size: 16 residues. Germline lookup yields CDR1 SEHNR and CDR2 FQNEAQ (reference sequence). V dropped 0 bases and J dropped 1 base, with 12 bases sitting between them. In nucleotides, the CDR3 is TGTGCCAGCAGCTTAGCAACCGGGACAACGAACACTGAAGCTTTCTTT. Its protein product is CASSLATGTTNTEAFF.

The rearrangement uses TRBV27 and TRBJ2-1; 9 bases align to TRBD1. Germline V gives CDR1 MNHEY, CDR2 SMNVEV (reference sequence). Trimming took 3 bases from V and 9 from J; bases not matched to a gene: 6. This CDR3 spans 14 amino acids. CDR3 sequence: CASSFPGTGTEQFF. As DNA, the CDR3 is TGTGCCAGCAGTTTCCCCGGGACAGGGACTGAGCAGTTCTTC.

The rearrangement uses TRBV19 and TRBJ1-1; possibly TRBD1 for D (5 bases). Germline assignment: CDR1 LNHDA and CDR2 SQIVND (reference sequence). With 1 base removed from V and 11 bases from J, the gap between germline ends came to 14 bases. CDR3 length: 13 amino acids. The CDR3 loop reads CASSIGPLGTAFF. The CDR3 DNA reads TGTGCCAGTAGTATAGGCCCGTTAGGGACGGCTTTCTTT.

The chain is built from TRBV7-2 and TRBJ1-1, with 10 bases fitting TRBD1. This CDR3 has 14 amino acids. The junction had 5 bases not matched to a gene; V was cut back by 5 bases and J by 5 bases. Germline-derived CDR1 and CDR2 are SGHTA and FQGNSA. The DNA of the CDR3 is TGTGCCAGCAGCCTAGGACAGGGGGATACTGAAGCTTTCTTT. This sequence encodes CASSLGQGDTEAFF.

The CDR3: CAWSRDRVNEKLFF. For the CDR3, the DNA is TGTGCCTGGAGTAGGGACAGGGTGAATGAAAAACTGTTTTTT. V and J are TRBV30 and TRBJ1-4; TRBD1 matches 9 bases. CDR1 GTSNPN and CDR2 SVGIG come from the germline V gene (reference sequence). The CDR3 consists of 14 residues. The ends lost 2 bases at V and 5 bases at J; junction bases unmatched: 3.

The CDR3 protein is CASSQDGEISEKLFF. CDR3 DNA sequence: TGTGCCAGCAGCCAAGATGGGGAAATAAGTGAAAAACTGTTTTTT. This chain joins TRBV14 and TRBJ1-4, with D uncertain. This CDR3 contains 15 residues. Between the trimmed V and J ends, which lost 0 bases and 7 bases, there was a span of 12 bases. In germline, CDR1 is SGHDN, CDR2 FVKESK.

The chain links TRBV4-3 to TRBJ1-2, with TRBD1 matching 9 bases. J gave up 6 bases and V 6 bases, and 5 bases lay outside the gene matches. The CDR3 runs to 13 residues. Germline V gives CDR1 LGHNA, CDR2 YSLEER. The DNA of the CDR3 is TGCGCCAGCAGTCCCGGGACAGGGAATGGCTACACCTTC. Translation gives CASSPGTGNGYTF.

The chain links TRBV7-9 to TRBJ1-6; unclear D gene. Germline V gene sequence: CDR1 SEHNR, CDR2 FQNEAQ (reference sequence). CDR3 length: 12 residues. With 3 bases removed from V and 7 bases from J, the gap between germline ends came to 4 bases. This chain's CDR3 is CASSLINSPLHF. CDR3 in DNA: TGTGCCAGCAGCTTGATCAATTCACCCCTCCACTTT.

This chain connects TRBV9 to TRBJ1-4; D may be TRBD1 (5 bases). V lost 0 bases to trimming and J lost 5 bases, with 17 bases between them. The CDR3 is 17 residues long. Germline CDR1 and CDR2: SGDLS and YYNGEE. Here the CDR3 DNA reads TGTGCCAGCAGCGTAGCTGGGACCTTTCGTCCAAATGAAAAACTGTTTTTT. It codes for CASSVAGTFRPNEKLFF.

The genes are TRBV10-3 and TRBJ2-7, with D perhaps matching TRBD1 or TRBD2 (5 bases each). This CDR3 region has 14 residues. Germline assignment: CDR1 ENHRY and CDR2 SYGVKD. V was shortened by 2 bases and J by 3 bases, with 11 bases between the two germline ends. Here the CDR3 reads CAISETRDVYEQYF. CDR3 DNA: TGTGCCATCAGTGAGACCAGGGACGTCTACGAGCAGTACTTC.

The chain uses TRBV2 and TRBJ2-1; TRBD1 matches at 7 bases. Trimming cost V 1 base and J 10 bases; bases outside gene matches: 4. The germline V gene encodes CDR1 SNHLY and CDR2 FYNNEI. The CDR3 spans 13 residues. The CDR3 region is CASSEVKGQEQFF. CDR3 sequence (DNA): TGTGCCAGCAGTGAAGTGAAGGGACAGGAGCAGTTCTTC. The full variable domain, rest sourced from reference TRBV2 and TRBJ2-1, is EPEVTQTPSHQVTQMGQEVILRCVPISNHLYFYWYRQILGQKVEFLVSFYNNEISEKSEIFDDQFSVERPDGSNFTLKIRSTKLEDSAMYFCASSEVKGQEQFFGPGTRLTVL.

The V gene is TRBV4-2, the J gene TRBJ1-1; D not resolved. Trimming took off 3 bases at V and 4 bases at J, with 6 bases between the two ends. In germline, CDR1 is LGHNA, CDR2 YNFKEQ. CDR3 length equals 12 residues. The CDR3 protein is CASSQRTTEAFF. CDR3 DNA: TGTGCCAGCAGCCAGAGGACCACTGAAGCTTTCTTT.

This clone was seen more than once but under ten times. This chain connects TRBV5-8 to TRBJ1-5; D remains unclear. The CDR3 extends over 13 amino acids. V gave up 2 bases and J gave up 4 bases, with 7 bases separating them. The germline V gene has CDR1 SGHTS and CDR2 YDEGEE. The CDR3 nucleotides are TGTGCCAGCAGCTTCTCAGAGAATCAGCCCCAGCATTTT. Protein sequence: CASSFSENQPQHF.

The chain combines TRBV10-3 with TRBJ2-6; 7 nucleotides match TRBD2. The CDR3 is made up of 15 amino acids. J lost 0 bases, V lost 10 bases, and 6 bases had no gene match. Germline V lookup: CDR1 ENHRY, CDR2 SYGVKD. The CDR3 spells CATTGGSSGANVLTF. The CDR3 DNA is TGTGCCACTACGGGAGGATCCTCTGGGGCCAACGTCCTGACTTTC.

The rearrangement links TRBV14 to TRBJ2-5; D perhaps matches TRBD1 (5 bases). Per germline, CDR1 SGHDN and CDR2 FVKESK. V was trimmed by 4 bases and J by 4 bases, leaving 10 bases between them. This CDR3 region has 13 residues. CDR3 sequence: CASSRGRAETQYF. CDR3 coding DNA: TGTGCCAGCAGCCGAGGCAGGGCAGAGACCCAGTACTTC.

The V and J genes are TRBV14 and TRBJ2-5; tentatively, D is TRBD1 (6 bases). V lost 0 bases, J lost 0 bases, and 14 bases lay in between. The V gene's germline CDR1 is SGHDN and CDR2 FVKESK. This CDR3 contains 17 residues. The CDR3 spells CASSQDAWGPYQETQYF. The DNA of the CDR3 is TGTGCCAGCAGCCAAGACGCGTGGGGGCCGTACCAAGAGACCCAGTACTTC.

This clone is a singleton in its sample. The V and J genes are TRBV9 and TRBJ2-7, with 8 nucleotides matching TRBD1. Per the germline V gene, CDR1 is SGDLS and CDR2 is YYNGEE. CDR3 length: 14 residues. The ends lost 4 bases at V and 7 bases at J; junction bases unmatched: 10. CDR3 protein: CASSPRDRRVEQYF. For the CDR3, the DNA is TGTGCCAGCAGCCCCCGGGACAGGAGGGTTGAGCAGTACTTC.

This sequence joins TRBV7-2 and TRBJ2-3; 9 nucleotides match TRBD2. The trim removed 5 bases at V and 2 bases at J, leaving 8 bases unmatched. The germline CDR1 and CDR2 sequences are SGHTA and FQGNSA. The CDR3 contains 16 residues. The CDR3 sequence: CASSQWASGNTDTQYF. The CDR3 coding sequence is TGTGCCAGCAGCCAATGGGCTAGCGGGAACACAGATACGCAGTATTTT.